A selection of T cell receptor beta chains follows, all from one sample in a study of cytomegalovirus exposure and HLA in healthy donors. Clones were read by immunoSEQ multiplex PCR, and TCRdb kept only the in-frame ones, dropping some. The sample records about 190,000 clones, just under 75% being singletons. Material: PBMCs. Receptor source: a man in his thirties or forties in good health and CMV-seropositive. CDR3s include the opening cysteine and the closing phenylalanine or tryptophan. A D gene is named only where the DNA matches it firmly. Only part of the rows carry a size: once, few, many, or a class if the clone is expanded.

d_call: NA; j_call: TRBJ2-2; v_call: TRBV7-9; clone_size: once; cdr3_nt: TGTTCCAGCAGCTTAAAAGGGGTCAACGTCGGCGGGGAGCTGTTTTTT; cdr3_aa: CSSSLKGVNVGGELFF
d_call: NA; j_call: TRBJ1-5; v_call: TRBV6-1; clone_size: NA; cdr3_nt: TGTGCCAGCAGGGGACTCGACCTTCAGCCCCAGCATTTT; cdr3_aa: CASRGLDLQPQHF
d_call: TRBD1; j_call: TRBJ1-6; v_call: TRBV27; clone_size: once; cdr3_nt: TGTGCCAGCAGTTTTGTTGGACAGGGAATATCCGATTCACCCCTCCACTTT; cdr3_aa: CASSFVGQGISDSPLHF
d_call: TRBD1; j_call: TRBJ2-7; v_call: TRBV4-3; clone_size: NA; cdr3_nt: TGCGCCAGCAGCCAAGAAGGACAGGGGCCCTACGAGCAGTACTTC; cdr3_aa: CASSQEGQGPYEQYF
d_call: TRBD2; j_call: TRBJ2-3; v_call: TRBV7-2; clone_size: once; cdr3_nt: TGTGCCAGCAGCTTAGCAGCGGGGGGGCCGGGAGATACGCAGTATTTT; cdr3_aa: CASSLAAGGPGDTQYF
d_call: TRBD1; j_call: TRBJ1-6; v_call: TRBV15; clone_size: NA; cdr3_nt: TGTGCCACCAGCGGCGGACAGGGTGAATCACCCCTCCACTTT; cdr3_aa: CATSGGQGESPLHF
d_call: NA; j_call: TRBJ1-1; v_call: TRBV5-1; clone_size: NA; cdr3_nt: TGCGCCAGCAGCCCCGTGAGTGTCACTGAAGCTTTCTTT; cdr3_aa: CASSPVSVTEAFF
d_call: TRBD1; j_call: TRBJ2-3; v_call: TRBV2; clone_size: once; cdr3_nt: TGTGCCAGCAGGCTCCCGGGACAGGGGGACGGTACGCAGTATTTT; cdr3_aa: CASRLPGQGDGTQYF
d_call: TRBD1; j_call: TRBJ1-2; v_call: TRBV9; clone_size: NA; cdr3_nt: TGTGCCAGCAGCGTAGAGCCAGGGGGAGGCTATGGCTACACCTTC; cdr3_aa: CASSVEPGGGYGYTF
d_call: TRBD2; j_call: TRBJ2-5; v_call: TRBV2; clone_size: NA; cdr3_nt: TGTGCCAGCAGAGTGACGGGGGGAGAGACCCAGTACTTC; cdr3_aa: CASRVTGGETQYF
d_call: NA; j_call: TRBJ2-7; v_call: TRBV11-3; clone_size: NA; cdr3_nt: TGTGCCAGCAGCTTACGGGGTTCAAGCTCCTACGAGCAGTACTTC; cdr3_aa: CASSLRGSSSYEQYF
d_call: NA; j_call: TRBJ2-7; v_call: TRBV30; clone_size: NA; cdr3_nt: TGTGCCTGGAGGGGCCCAACCTACGAGCAGTACTTC; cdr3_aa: CAWRGPTYEQYF
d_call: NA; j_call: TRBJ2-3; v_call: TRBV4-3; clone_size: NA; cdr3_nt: TGCGCCAGCAGCCATTGGGAGAGGGACTCTACAGATACGCAGTATTTT; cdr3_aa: CASSHWERDSTDTQYF
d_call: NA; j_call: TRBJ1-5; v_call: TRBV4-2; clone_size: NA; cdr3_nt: TGTGCCAGCAGCCAAGATGAGGCTAATCAGCCCCAGCATTTT; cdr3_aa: CASSQDEANQPQHF
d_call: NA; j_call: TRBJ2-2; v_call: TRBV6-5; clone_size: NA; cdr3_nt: TGTGCCAGCGGGGCGAGGGAGCTGTTTTTT; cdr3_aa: CASGARELFF
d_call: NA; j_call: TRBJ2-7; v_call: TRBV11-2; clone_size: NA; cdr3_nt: TGTGCCAGCAGCGGAGAAACCTTAGCGGCTGTGTCCTACGAGCAGTACTTC; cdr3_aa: CASSGETLAAVSYEQYF
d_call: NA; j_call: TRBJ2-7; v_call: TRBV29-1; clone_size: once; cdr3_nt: TGCAGCGTTCAGGGACTCCCCGTCGGGGGAGACGAGCAGTACTTC; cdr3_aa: CSVQGLPVGGDEQYF
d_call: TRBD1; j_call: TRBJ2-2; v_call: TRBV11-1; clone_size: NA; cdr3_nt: TGTGCCAGCAGCCCGACAGGGGGCTTTCTAGCGGACACCGGGGAGCTGTTTTTT; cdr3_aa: CASSPTGGFLADTGELFF
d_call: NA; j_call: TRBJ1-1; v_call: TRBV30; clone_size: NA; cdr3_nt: TGTGCCTGGAGTGCCGCGGGAAAAATGGGTGAAGCTTTCTTT; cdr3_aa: CAWSAAGKMGEAFF
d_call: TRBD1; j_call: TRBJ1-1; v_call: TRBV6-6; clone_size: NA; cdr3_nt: TGTGCCAGCAGTCTCCGGGACAGGGGAACTTTCTTT; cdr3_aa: CASSLRDRGTFF
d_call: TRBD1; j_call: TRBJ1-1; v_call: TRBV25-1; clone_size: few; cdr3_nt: TGTGCCAGCAGTGACAGGGGGAAGAACACTGAAGCTTTCTTT; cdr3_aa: CASSDRGKNTEAFF
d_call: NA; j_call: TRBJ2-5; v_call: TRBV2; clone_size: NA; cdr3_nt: TGTGCCACCTCGATAGAACAAGAGACCCAGTACTTC; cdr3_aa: CATSIEQETQYF
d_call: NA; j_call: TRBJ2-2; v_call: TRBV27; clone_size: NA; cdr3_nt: TGTGCCAGCAGCAAAATCGGGACTTTGAACACCGGGGAGCTGTTTTTT; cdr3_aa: CASSKIGTLNTGELFF
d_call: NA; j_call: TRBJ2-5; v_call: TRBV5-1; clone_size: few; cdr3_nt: TGCGCCAGCAGCTTGAGTGGGGTTAGGGGGGAGACCCAGTACTTC; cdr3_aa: CASSLSGVRGETQYF
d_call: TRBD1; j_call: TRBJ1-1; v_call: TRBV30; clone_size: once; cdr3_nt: TGTGCCTGGAACGAAAAACAGGGGACTGTTTGGGAAGCTTTCTTT; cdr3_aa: CAWNEKQGTVWEAFF
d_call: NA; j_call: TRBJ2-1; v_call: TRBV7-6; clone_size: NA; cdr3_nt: TGTGCCAGCAGCTTTATCCCGGGAAAAACAGTCTACAATGAGCAGTTCTTC; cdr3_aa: CASSFIPGKTVYNEQFF
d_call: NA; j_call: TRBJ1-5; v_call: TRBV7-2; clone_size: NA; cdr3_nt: TGTGCCAGCAGCTTAGCTAGGGGGAATCAGCCCCAGCATTTT; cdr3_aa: CASSLARGNQPQHF
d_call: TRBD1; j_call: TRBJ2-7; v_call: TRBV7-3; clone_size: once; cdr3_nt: TGTGCCAGCCGGACAGGAGTCTACTACGAGCAGTACTTC; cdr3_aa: CASRTGVYYEQYF
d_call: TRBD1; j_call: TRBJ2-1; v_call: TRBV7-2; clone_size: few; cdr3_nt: TGTGCCAGCAGTCCGGGACAGGGCTCCTACAATGAGCAGTTCTTC; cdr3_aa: CASSPGQGSYNEQFF
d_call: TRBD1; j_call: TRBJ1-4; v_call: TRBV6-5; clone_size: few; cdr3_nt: TGTGCCAGCAGTCACGGACAGGGTCAGAATGAAAAACTGTTTTTT; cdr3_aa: CASSHGQGQNEKLFF
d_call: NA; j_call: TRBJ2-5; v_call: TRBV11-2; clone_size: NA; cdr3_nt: TGTGCCAGCAGCTTAGGGGGCCCAAAGTACTTC; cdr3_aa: CASSLGGPKYF
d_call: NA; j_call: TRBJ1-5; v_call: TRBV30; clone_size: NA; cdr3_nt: TGTGCCTGGAGTCGATCATCGGCCAGGCCCAATCAGCCCCAGCATTTT; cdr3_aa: CAWSRSSARPNQPQHF
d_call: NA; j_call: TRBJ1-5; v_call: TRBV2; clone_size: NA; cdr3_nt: TGTGCCAGCAAACAGGGAGATCAGCCCCAGCATTTT; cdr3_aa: CASKQGDQPQHF
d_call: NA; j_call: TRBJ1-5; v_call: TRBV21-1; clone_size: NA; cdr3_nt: TGTGCCAGCAGCAGCCACACGGCCTCTAGTAGCAATCAGCCCCAGCATTTT; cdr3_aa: CASSSHTASSSNQPQHF
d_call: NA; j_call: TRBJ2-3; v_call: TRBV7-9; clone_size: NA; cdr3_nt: TGTGCCAGCAGCCCAGGGGCGGTCGGTATATATTTT; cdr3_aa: CASSPGAVGIYF
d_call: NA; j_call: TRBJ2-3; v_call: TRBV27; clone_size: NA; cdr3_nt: TGTGCCAGCAGTTCCTACTATACGCAGTATTTT; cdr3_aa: CASSSYYTQYF
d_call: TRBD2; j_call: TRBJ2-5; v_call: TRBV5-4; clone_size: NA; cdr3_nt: TGTGCCAGCAGCCCCGGTCGGGAGGGCCAAGAGACCCAGTACTTC; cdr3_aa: CASSPGREGQETQYF
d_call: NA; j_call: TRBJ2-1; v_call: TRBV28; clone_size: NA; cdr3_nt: TGTGCCAGCAGCATCCAACTAAAGTGGCAGTTCTTC; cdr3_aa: CASSIQLKWQFF
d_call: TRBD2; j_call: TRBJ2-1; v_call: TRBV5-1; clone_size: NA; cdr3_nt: TGCGCCAGCAGCTCCTTGCCGACTAGCGGGGGGAGTAATGAGCAGTTCTTC; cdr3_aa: CASSSLPTSGGSNEQFF
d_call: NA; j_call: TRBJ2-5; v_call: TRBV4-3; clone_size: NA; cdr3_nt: TGCGCCAGCAGCCAAGATCCCAGGGGGGAAGAGACCCAGTACTTC; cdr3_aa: CASSQDPRGEETQYF
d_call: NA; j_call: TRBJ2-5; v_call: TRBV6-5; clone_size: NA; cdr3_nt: TGTGCCAGCAGTTATGGGGCCACCAAGACCCAGTACTTC; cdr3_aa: CASSYGATKTQYF
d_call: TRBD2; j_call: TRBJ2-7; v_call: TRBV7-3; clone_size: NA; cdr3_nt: TGTGCCAGCAGCGCTGCCGGACTAGCGGGAAACGAGCAGTACTTC; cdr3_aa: CASSAAGLAGNEQYF
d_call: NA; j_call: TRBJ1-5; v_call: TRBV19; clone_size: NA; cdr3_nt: TGTGCCAGTAGTGAGGGCAATCAGCCCCAGCATTTT; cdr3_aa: CASSEGNQPQHF
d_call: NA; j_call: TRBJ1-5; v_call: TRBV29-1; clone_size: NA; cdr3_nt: TGCAGCGTTCGGCAGGGCAATCAGCCCCAGCATTTT; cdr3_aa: CSVRQGNQPQHF